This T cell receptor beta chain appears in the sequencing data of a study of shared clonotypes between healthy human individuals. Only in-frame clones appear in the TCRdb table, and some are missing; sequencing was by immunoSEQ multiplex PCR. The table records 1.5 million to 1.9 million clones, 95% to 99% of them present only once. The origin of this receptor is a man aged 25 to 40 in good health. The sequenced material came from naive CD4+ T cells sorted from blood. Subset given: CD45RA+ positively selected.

CDR3 coding DNA: TGTGCCAGCAGCGTAGATACAGGGTTGAACACTGAAGCTTTCTTT. Its protein is CASSVDTGLNTEAFF. V is TRBV9 and J is TRBJ1-1; weak D call: TRBD1 (6 bases). CDR1 is SGDLS and CDR2 is YYNGEE in the germline V gene. The ends were cut back, 0 bases at V and 0 bases at J, with 9 bases in the middle. The CDR3 has 15 residues.